The present T cell receptor beta chain was sequenced within a study of T-cell reconstitution after alpha-beta-depleted transplantation in children. Study-wide results and caveats: In patients about two months after transplant, alpha-beta T cells reportedly arose from several hundred expanded graft clones.

A library of TCRbeta sequences, prepared with unique molecular identifiers, was generated. Each CDR3 protein is one row after TCRdb ran MiXCR on the PCR reads. Among fewer than 550,000 distinct CDR3 sequences listed, over 10% were seen once. There are a few counts of this clonotype. Its target is unknown. The germline gives CDR1 SNHLY, CDR2 FYNNEI. The germline V and J ends were trimmed by 6 bases and 3 bases, with 9 bases remaining between them. CDR3 length: 12 residues. Sequencing used PBMCs, mostly from graft donor cells, obtained 180 days after TCRalphabeta/CD19-depleted stem cell transplant. V is TRBV2 and J is TRBJ2-7, with D unresolved. This receptor was taken from a female patient aged 2-9 years who had a stem cell transplant for aplastic anemia, so the T cells may come from the graft donor. This CDR3 reads CASSSHLYEQYF. CDR3 nucleotide sequence: TGTGCCAGCAGCTCACACCTCTACGAGCAGTACTTC.